This entry lists 10 T cell receptor beta chains sequenced from one sample in a study of blood T cell repertoires in COVID-19. Sequencing used immunoSEQ multiplex PCR; TCRdb keeps in-frame clones, though not all of them. The sample includes under 250,000 clones, roughly four fifths of them seen just once. The sequenced sample consisted of PBMCs or T cells enriched from blood (not recorded which). The origin of the receptors is a middle-aged woman with acute COVID-19.

The chain uses TRBV6-4 and TRBJ2-1; D remains unclear. CDR1 is MRHNA and CDR2 is SNTAGT in the germline V gene. The CDR3 spans 14 residues. The ends were cut back, 4 bases at V and 7 bases at J, with 14 bases in the middle. This chain's CDR3 is CASSVRSLDNEQFF. The CDR3 DNA reads as TGTGCCAGCAGTGTCAGGTCTCTCGATAATGAGCAGTTCTTC.

V is TRBV25-1 and J is TRBJ2-3; the match to TRBD2 covers 7 bases. Trimming took 3 bases from V and 4 from J; bases not matched to a gene: 7. Germline lookup yields CDR1 MGHDK and CDR2 SYGVNS. The CDR3 has 15 amino acids. As DNA, the CDR3 is TGTGCCAGCAGTGATCCCGGCCGGGGGGCAGATACGCAGTATTTT. It codes for CASSDPGRGADTQYF.

The chain couples TRBV5-1 to TRBJ2-2, with 8 bases lining up with TRBD2. The germline CDR1 and CDR2 sequences are SGHRS and YFSETQ. CDR3 length equals 16 residues. The V segment lost 4 bases and the J segment 0 bases; nucleotides outside the gene matches: 5. The CDR3 region has the DNA TGCGCCAGCAGCCGGGGTAGCGGGGCGAACACCGGGGAGCTGTTTTTT. As protein: CASSRGSGANTGELFF.

A single count supports this clone. This chain connects TRBV24-1 to TRBJ1-2, with D perhaps matching TRBD1 (5 bases). The CDR3 runs to 12 residues. The germline CDR1 and CDR2 sequences are KGHDR and SFDVKD. Between the trimmed V and J ends, which lost 3 bases and 8 bases, there was a span of 9 bases. This CDR3 is CATSDQGSGYTF. The CDR3 bases are TGTGCCACCAGTGATCAGGGTTCGGGCTACACCTTC.

V and J are TRBV7-2 and TRBJ1-4, with 7 nucleotides matching TRBD1. V gave up 5 bases and J gave up 7 bases; unmatched junction bases: 10. The CDR3 loop spans 15 amino acids. Germline V gene data show CDR1 as SGHTA and CDR2 as FQGNSA. The CDR3 nucleotides read TGTGCCAGCAGCCCAGGGGGATTTAGTGGTGAAAAACTGTTTTTT. Its translation: CASSPGGFSGEKLFF.

CDR3 bases: TGCGCCAGCAGCCAAGTGAAGGGGGCTGGAAACACCATATATTTT. It is translated as CASSQVKGAGNTIYF. The chain carries TRBV4-1 and TRBJ1-3; D perhaps matches TRBD1 (6 bases). The V end lost 1 base, the J end lost 2 bases, and 9 bases lay between the germline ends. Germline CDR1 and CDR2: MGHRA and YSYEKL. The CDR3 covers 15 residues.

CDR3 region: CAWSVKGRVSNQPQHF. In DNA, the CDR3 is TGTGCCTGGAGTGTAAAGGGGCGCGTGAGCAATCAGCCCCAGCATTTT. The chain has TRBV30 and TRBJ1-5; possibly TRBD1 for D (5 bases). The length of the CDR3 is 16 residues. The germline V gene has CDR1 GTSNPN and CDR2 SVGIG (reference sequence). V was cut by 0 bases and J by 1 base, with 13 bases left in between.

V gene TRBV5-5 combines with J gene TRBJ2-3; the match to TRBD2 covers 7 bases. V lost 3 bases to trimming and J lost 2 bases; unmatched junction nucleotides: 9. Germline loops: CDR1 SGHKS, CDR2 YYEKEE (reference sequence). The CDR3 consists of 16 residues. The CDR3 sequence: CASSWAGATNTDTQYF. In nucleotides, the CDR3 is TGTGCCAGCAGCTGGGCGGGAGCCACCAACACAGATACGCAGTATTTT.

The rearrangement links TRBV6-2 or TRBV6-3 to TRBJ2-7; 11 bases are shared with TRBD2. The CDR3 extends over 15 amino acids. Losses at the gene ends were 6 bases for V and 2 bases for J; bases not matched to a gene: 6. Germline V gene lookup returns CDR1 MNHEY and CDR2 SVGEGT. Written as DNA, the CDR3 is TGTGCCAGCAGCTTTAGCGGGGGGGCAGCCTACGAGCAGTACTTC. It specifies CASSFSGGAAYEQYF.

The chain employs TRBV3-1 (or the pseudogene TRBV3-2) and TRBJ2-1; 7 nucleotides line up with TRBD2. V gave up 7 bases and J gave up 4 bases; unmatched junction bases: 10. Germline V gives CDR1 LGHDT, CDR2 YNNKEL (reference sequence). CDR3 size: 15 residues. The CDR3 coding sequence is TGTGCCAGCACCCTCACGGGGCGGGGGTACAATGAGCAGTTCTTC. It encodes CASTLTGRGYNEQFF.